This entry concerns a single TCR beta chain. These data originate in a study of control samples from healthy donors and cancer patients. Using immunoSEQ multiplex PCR, the repertoire was profiled, and TCRdb retains in-frame clones only, with some absent. The sample contains approximately 70,000 clones, approximately 89% of which appear only once. The CDR3 totals 13 residues. V was shortened by 6 bases and J by 0 bases, with 3 bases between the two germline ends. The germline V gene encodes CDR1 MNHEY and CDR2 SVGAGI. The rearrangement links TRBV6-5 to TRBJ1-6, with no clear D. Sequenced: PBMCs. This sequence was found in a man in his 60s with lung cancer. DNA of the CDR3: TGTGCCAGCAGAGTCTCCTATAATTCACCCCTCCACTTT. Residues: CASRVSYNSPLHF.